Here is one TCR beta chain with its context. Its matching antigen is unknown. The data derive from a study of T cells in narcolepsy. Broader study findings: Reportedly, autoreactive clonotypes were serially detected in patients' blood but not controls'.

Sequencing was performed with immunoSEQ multiplex PCR; in TCRdb, only in-frame clones are kept and a portion is missing. The table includes tens of thousands of clones, 84% detected once. Germline V gene sequence: CDR1 MRHNA, CDR2 SNTAGT. This CDR3 is built from 12 residues. V was pared by 8 bases and J by 4 bases, with 10 bases between. The receptor's source is a human donor with narcolepsy. Input material: CD45RA- memory CD4+ T cells from PBMCs. The chain recombines TRBV6-4 with TRBJ2-3; D unclear. The CDR3 DNA is TGTGCCAGCTCGGGCCAGGCAGATACGCAGTATTTT. Amino acid sequence: CASSGQADTQYF.